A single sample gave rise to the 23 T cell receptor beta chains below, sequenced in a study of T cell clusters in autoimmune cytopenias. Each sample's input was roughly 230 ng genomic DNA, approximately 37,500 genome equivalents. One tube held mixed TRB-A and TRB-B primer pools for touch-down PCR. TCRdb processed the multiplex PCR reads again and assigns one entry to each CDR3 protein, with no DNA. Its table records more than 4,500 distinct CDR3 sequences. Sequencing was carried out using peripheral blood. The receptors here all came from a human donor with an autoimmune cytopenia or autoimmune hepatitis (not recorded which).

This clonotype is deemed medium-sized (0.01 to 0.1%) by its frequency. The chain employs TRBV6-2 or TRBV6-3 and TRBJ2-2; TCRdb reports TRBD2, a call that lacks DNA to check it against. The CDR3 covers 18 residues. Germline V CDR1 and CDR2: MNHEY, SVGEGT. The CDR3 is CASTVLAGGPSFTGELFF.

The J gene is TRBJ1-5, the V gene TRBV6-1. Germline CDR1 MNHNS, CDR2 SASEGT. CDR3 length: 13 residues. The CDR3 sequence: CASSDDSDQPQHF.

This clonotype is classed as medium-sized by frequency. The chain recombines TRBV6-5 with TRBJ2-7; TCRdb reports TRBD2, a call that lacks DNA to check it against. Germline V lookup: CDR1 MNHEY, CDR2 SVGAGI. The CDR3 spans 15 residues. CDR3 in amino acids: CASSTLAGASYEQYF.

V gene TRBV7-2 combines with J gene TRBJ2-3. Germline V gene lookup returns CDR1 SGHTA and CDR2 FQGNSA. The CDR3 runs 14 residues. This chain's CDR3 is CASSLRLSTDTQYF.

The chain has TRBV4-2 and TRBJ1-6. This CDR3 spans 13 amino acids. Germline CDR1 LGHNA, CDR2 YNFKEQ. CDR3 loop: CASSQEGNSPLHF.

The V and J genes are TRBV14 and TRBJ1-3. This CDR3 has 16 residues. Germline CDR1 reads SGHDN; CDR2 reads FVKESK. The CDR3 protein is CASSQVQALSGNTIYF.

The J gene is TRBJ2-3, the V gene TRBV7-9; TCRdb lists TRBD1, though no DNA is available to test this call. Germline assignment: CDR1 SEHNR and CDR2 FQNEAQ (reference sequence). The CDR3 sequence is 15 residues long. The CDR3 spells CASSPRTGITDTQYF.

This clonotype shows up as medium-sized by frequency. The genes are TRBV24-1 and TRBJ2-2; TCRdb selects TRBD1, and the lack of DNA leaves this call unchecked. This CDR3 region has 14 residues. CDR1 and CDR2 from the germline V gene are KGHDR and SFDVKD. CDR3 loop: CATMGAVNTGELFF.

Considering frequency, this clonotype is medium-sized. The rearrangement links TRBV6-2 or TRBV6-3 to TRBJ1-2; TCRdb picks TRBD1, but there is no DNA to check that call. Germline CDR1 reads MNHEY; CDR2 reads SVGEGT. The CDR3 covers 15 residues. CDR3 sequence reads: CASRPGTGSLYGYTF.

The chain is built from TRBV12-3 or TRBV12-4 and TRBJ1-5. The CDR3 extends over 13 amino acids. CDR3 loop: CASSLGSDQPQHF.

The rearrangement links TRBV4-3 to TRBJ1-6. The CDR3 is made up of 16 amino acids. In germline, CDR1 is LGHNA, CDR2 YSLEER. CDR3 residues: CASSQDRNSYNSPLHF.

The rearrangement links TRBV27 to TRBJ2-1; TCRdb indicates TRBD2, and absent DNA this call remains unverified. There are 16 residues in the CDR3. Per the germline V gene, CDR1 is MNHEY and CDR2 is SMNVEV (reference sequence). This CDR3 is CATSDFAQRNHNEQFF.

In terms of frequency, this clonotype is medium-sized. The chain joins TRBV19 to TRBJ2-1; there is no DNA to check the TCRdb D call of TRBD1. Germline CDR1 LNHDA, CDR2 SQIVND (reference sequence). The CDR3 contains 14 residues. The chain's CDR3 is CASRRQGAYNEQFF.

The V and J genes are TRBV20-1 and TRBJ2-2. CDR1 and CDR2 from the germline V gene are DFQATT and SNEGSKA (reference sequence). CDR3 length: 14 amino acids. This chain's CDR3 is CSARVGLTTGELFF.

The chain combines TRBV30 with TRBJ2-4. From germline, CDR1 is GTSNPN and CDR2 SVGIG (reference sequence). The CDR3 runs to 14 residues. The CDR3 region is CAWTGQILQNIQYF.

The CDR3 region is CSASRLNYNEQFF. This sequence joins TRBV20-1 and TRBJ2-1. Germline V CDR1 and CDR2: DFQATT, SNEGSKA (reference sequence). This CDR3 has 13 residues.

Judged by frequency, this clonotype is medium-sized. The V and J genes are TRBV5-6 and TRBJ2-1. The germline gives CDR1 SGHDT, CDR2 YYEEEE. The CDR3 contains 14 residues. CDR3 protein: CASIESTRLNEQFF.

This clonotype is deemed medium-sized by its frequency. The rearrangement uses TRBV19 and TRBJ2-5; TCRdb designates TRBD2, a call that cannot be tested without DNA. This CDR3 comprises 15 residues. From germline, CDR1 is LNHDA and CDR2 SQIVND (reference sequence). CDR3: CASTRTSGSYETQYF.

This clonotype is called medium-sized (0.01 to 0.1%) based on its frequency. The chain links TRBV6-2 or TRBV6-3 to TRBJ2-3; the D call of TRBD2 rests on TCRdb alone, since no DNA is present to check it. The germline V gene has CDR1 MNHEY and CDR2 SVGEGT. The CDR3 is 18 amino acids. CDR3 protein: CASSFSLAGGPSTDTQYF.

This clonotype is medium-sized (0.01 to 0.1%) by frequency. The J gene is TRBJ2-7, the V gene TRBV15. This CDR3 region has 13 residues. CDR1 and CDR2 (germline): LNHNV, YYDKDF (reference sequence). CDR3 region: CATSRDRHYEQYF.

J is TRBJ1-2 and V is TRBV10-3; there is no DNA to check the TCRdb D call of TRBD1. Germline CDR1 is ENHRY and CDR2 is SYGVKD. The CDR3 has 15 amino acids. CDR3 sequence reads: CAISEGQATVYGYTF.

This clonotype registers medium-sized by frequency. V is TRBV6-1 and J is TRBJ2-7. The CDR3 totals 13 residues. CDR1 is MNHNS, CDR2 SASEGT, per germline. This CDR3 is CASIYRDTYEQYF.

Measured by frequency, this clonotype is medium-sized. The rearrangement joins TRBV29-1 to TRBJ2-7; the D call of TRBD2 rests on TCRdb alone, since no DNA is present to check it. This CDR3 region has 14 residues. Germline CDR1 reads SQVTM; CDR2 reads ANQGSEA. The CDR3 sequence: CSVKNSGTTYEQYF.